These 12 T cell receptor beta chains came from one sample sequenced in a study of blood T cells in healthy people across ages. Next came a second PCR, run for about 7 to 12 cycles, which used a sample-barcoded 5' primer along with a J-beta primer mix. TCRdb reanalysed the 5' RACE reads using MiXCR and keeps one entry per CDR3 protein. The data contain 750,000 to 950,000 distinct CDR3 sequences, approximately 53% of them singletons. The source material was blood. These receptors were obtained from an elderly man in good health.

This chain joins TRBV2 and TRBJ2-5; possibly TRBD2 for D (6 bases). Trimming pared 2 bases from V and 5 bases from J, leaving 15 bases between. This CDR3 region has 15 residues. CDR1 is SNHLY, CDR2 FYNNEI, per germline. The CDR3 coding sequence is TGTGCCAGCAGTGAATCGCGAGGAGGGACTGAGACCCAGTACTTC. Protein product: CASSESRGGTETQYF.

The rearrangement joins TRBV5-1 to TRBJ2-2; tentative D call: TRBD2 (7 bases). Germline V gene data show CDR1 as SGHRS and CDR2 as YFSETQ. CDR3 length: 15 residues. The V gene lost 2 bases and the J gene lost 6 bases, with 14 bases spanning the gap. CDR3 amino acids: CASSFEGGGSGELFF. DNA of the CDR3: TGCGCCAGCAGCTTCGAGGGAGGGGGGTCCGGGGAGCTGTTTTTT.

In its sample, this clonotype was seen a few times. The rearrangement uses TRBV24-1 and TRBJ2-4, with D perhaps TRBD2 (6 bases). This CDR3 contains 14 residues. Trimming stripped 2 bases from V and 6 bases from J, with 10 bases between. Germline V lookup: CDR1 KGHDR, CDR2 SFDVKD. DNA of the CDR3: TGTGCCACCAGTGATTCCGGGAGCCCAAACATTCAGTACTTC. Its protein is CATSDSGSPNIQYF.

In this sample, this clonotype turned up a few times. The V gene is TRBV12-3 or TRBV12-4, the J gene TRBJ2-3, with a weak D call TRBD2 (6 bases). Trimming took off 4 bases at V and 14 bases at J, with 19 bases between the two ends. The length of the CDR3 is 13 residues. Here the CDR3 DNA reads TGTGCCAGCAGTTCCACCGGGACTTCCTACGCGTATTTT. This encodes CASSSTGTSYAYF.

This clonotype was observed at least ten times. The J gene is TRBJ2-7, the V gene TRBV5-1; 12 nucleotides line up with TRBD1. The CDR3 loop spans 16 amino acids. Germline trimming cut 5 bases from V and 3 bases from J; bases unmatched to any gene: 9. CDR1 and CDR2 (germline): SGHRS, YFSETQ. CDR3 nucleotide sequence: TGCGCCAGCAGTTCATCCGGGACAGGGGGCGTCTACGAGCAGTACTTC. This codes for CASSSSGTGGVYEQYF.

The V gene is TRBV2, the J gene TRBJ2-5; no clear D gene. Germline CDR1 reads SNHLY; CDR2 reads FYNNEI. CDR3 length: 14 residues. Trimming removed 5 bases at V and 7 bases at J, with 17 bases between. The CDR3 bases are TGTGCCAGCAGTTCGTTGGACCGGTTTGGGACCCAGTACTTC. This translates into CASSSLDRFGTQYF.

The rearrangement links TRBV7-9 to TRBJ2-5; 7 nucleotides agree with TRBD1. V was clipped by 5 bases and J by 11 bases; unmatched bases: 17. The CDR3 is made up of 15 amino acids. Germline-derived CDR1 and CDR2 are SEHNR and FQNEAQ (reference sequence). CDR3 loop: CASSRPGQAITAQYF. The CDR3 DNA is TGTGCCAGCAGCCGACCCGGACAGGCGATTACTGCGCAGTACTTC.

This clonotype was detected only a few times. The genes are TRBV29-1 and TRBJ2-7; tentatively, D is TRBD2 (5 bases). V was clipped by 7 bases and J by 3 bases, with 19 bases between them. This CDR3 contains 14 residues. In germline, CDR1 is SQVTM, CDR2 ANQGSEA. The CDR3 DNA reads TGCAGCGCCACCACTGGGAGCGGAGTCTACGAGCAGTACTTC. This translates into CSATTGSGVYEQYF.

V gene TRBV5-1 combines with J gene TRBJ2-4; TRBD1 agrees at 8 bases. The DNA matches TRBJ2-7 better at its end, which makes the J call doubtful. Per the germline V gene, CDR1 is SGHRS and CDR2 is YFSETQ. The CDR3 contains 14 residues. The CDR3 DNA follows: TGCGCCAGCAAGACTGGACAGGGTGGTTACGAGCAGTACTTC. Translated: CASKTGQGGYEQYF.

Concerning this clonotype itself: This may arise from a read error, as a much more abundant clone is one base away. The chain combines TRBV29-1 with TRBJ2-5; D not resolved. Germline CDR1 and CDR2: SQVTM and ANQGSEA. The CDR3 totals 10 residues. The CDR3 DNA reads as TGTCCGGGCGGAGAGGAGACCCAGTACTTC. It specifies CPGGEETQYF. Using reference TRBV29-1 and TRBJ2-5 for the parts outside the CDR3, the full variable domain is SAVISQKPSRDICQRGTSLTIQCQVDSQVTMMFWYRQQPGQSLTLIATANQGSEATYESGFVIDKFPISRPNLTFSTLTVSNMSPEDSSIYLCPGGEETQYFGPGTRLLVL.

V is TRBV12-3 or TRBV12-4 and J is TRBJ2-5; 8 nucleotides agree with TRBD1. The CDR3 extends over 18 amino acids. The V and J ends lost 6 bases and 3 bases, in that order; junction bases with no gene match: 18. The CDR3 region is CASSSDRESVFKKETQYF. CDR3 nucleotide sequence: TGTGCCAGCAGCTCGGACAGGGAAAGTGTTTTTAAAAAAGAGACCCAGTACTTC.

The chain couples TRBV5-5 to TRBJ1-4; D is unclear. CDR3 length: 15 amino acids. The germline V gene has CDR1 SGHKS and CDR2 YYEKEE (reference sequence). V was clipped by 3 bases and J by 2 bases, with 11 bases between them. CDR3 DNA: TGTGCCAGCAGCTCGGAGGGAATGACTAATGAAAAACTGTTTTTT. Its translation is CASSSEGMTNEKLFF. Full variable domain (outside the CDR3, taken from reference TRBV5-5 and TRBJ1-4): DAGVTQSPTHLIKTRGQQVTLRCSPISGHKSVSWYQQVLGQGPQFIFQYYEKEERGRGNFPDRFSARQFPNYSSELNVNALLLGDSALYLCASSSEGMTNEKLFFGSGTQLSVL.